This T cell receptor beta chain was sequenced in a study of T cells after posttransplantation cyclophosphamide. The CDR3 consists of 15 residues. V was clipped by 4 bases and J by 5 bases; unmatched bases: 6. Germline values: CDR1 SGDLS, CDR2 YYNGEE. The protocol was immunoSEQ multiplex PCR, while the TCRdb copy is restricted to in-frame clones and leaves out a portion. The sample carries roughly 12,000 clones, roughly 96% recorded once. What was sequenced was naive CD8+ T cells sorted from PBMCs. The chain combines TRBV9 with TRBJ1-1, with 12 bases aligning to TRBD1. The receptor comes from a man aged 30-40 years in good health and a related stem cell transplant donor. The CDR3 region is CASSRGTGGATEAFF. CDR3 nucleotides: TGTGCCAGCAGCAGGGGGACAGGGGGCGCGACTGAAGCTTTCTTT.